These 30 T cell receptor beta chains were sequenced from one sample in a study of Ad26.COV2.S vaccination and SARS-CoV-2 variants. This sample's treatment: 19 received Ad26.COV2.S at low or high dose, single or two shots; about 5 received placebo; per-sample allocation not given. At day 63 after the first vaccine or placebo injection, samples were drawn. Measured with immunoSEQ multiplex PCR; TCRdb has only the in-frame clones, and not every one. There are hundreds of thousands of clones in the sample; 88% occur only once, and 6.4% lies in the top ten. Specimen: peripheral blood, collected in a trial of Ad26.COV2.S vaccine versus placebo. Every receptor here comes from a person between 18 and 60 years old who received the Ad26.COV2.S COVID-19 vaccine or a placebo.

The chain employs TRBV5-4 and TRBJ2-1; 8 nucleotides agree with TRBD1. The CDR3 runs to 14 residues. Unmatched junction bases numbered 3, after V lost 0 bases and J lost 7 bases. CDR1 and CDR2 from the germline V gene are SGHNT and YYREEE (reference sequence). Here the CDR3 reads CASSLAGGSNEQFF. CDR3 nucleotide sequence: TGTGCCAGCAGCTTGGCAGGGGGCTCGAATGAGCAGTTCTTC.

The V call is TRBV20-1, the J call TRBJ2-7; D gene ambiguous. V lost 6 bases and J lost 2, with 14 bases in between. CDR3 length equals 13 residues. The germline V gene has CDR1 DFQATT and CDR2 SNEGSKA (reference sequence). CDR3 region: CSASPQRAYEQYF. CDR3 nucleotide sequence: TGCAGTGCCAGTCCGCAACGCGCCTACGAGCAGTACTTC.

This clone has only one observation. This chain joins TRBV4-2 and TRBJ1-1, with a tentative D call TRBD1 (6 bases). CDR3 size: 15 residues. The V gene lost 0 bases and the J gene lost 5 bases, with 13 bases spanning the gap. In germline, CDR1 is LGHNA, CDR2 YNFKEQ. The CDR3 here is CASSQDAGEDTEAFF. CDR3 nucleotides: TGTGCCAGCAGCCAAGATGCAGGGGAGGATACTGAAGCTTTCTTT.

The chain links TRBV28 to TRBJ1-2; no definite D call. The CDR3 loop spans 14 amino acids. CDR1 MDHEN and CDR2 SYDVKM come from the germline V gene. Trimming stripped 1 base from V and 7 bases from J, with 13 bases between. This chain's CDR3 is CASSLSSPRGGYTF. The CDR3 DNA sequence: TGTGCCAGCAGTTTATCGAGCCCCCGAGGTGGCTACACCTTC.

CDR3 DNA: TGTGCCAGCAGGGGGGTCCAGGAGACCCAGTACTTC. It specifies CASRGVQETQYF. The chain is built from TRBV5-4 and TRBJ2-5; D may correspond to TRBD1 or TRBD2 (5 bases each). This CDR3 has 12 amino acids. V lost 5 bases to trimming and J lost 5 bases, with 10 bases between them. Germline CDR1 is SGHNT and CDR2 is YYREEE (reference sequence).

CDR3 sequence: CASSFREHYEQYF. DNA for the CDR3: TGTGCCAGCAGTTTCAGGGAACACTACGAGCAGTACTTC. J is TRBJ2-7 and V is TRBV6-2 or TRBV6-3, with D possibly TRBD1 on 5 matching bases. The germline V gene has CDR1 MNHEY and CDR2 SVGEGT. Deletions cut 4 bases from V and 3 bases from J, with 10 bases between. This CDR3 contains 13 residues.

The chain employs TRBV30 and TRBJ2-7; possibly TRBD2 for D (7 bases). The CDR3 is 14 residues long. Germline loops: CDR1 GTSNPN, CDR2 SVGIG (reference sequence). V gave up 5 bases and J gave up 2 bases, with 16 bases separating them. CDR3 bases: TGTGCCTGGTACTCAAAAGGGGGGGCCTACGAGCAGTACTTC. Translated: CAWYSKGGAYEQYF.

In DNA form, the CDR3 reads TGTGCCAGCAGTAAACTCTGGACAGGGGGCCGCGAGCAGTTCTTC. This translates into CASSKLWTGGREQFF. The chain employs TRBV6-5 and TRBJ2-1, with TRBD1 matching over 11 bases. The CDR3 loop spans 15 amino acids. Losses at the gene ends were 5 bases for V and 10 bases for J; bases not matched to a gene: 10. Germline CDR1 is MNHEY and CDR2 is SVGAGI.

The chain links TRBV4-3 to TRBJ1-1; D is uncertain. Per germline, CDR1 LGHNA and CDR2 YSLEER. Trimming took 0 bases from V and 1 from J, leaving 9 bases between them. The CDR3 spans 15 residues. CDR3 nucleotide sequence: TGCGCCAGCAGCCAAGACGTCAAGGGGAACACTGAAGCTTTCTTT. This gives the protein CASSQDVKGNTEAFF.

On this clone: At the DNA level, this CDR3 is encoded by other sequences in the same sample as well. This chain joins TRBV27 and TRBJ2-7, with D possibly being TRBD2 (5 bases). Germline CDR1 is MNHEY and CDR2 is SMNVEV (reference sequence). The CDR3 length is 12 residues. The V gene lost 2 bases and the J gene lost 3 bases, with 5 bases spanning the gap. The CDR3 nucleotides read TGTGCCAGCAGTTTAAGCGGCTACGAGCAGTACTTC. Protein: CASSLSGYEQYF.

The chain is built from TRBV28 and TRBJ2-3; no clear D gene. Trimming took off 3 bases at V and 0 bases at J, with 4 bases between the two ends. The germline V gene encodes CDR1 MDHEN and CDR2 SYDVKM. The CDR3 is 13 residues long. The DNA of the CDR3 is TGTGCCAGCAGTTTTCAGAGCACAGATACGCAGTATTTT. Protein product: CASSFQSTDTQYF.

The chain joins TRBV7-3 to TRBJ2-2; a possible D gene is TRBD2 (6 bases). V lost 5 bases, J lost 0 bases, and 19 bases lay in between. Germline loops: CDR1 SGHTA, CDR2 FQGTGA. CDR3 size: 18 residues. CDR3 sequence (DNA): TGTGCCAGCAGCCTACCCGGTGGTGCGGGGACGAACACCGGGGAGCTGTTTTTT. Residues: CASSLPGGAGTNTGELFF.

The rearrangement joins TRBV2 to TRBJ2-3, with 15 bases identical to TRBD2. In germline, CDR1 is SNHLY, CDR2 FYNNEI. The CDR3 extends over 16 amino acids. V gave up 4 bases and J gave up 6 bases; unmatched junction bases: 5. The CDR3 DNA sequence: TGTGCCAGCAGTGCCCGGACTAGCGGGGGGGCGGATACGCAGTATTTT. Translated, it gives CASSARTSGGADTQYF.

The gene calls are TRBV25-1 and TRBJ2-6, with D perhaps TRBD1 (6 bases). The CDR3 length is 15 residues. CDR1 is MGHDK and CDR2 is SYGVNS in the germline V gene. Trimming took off 4 bases at V and 0 bases at J, with 7 bases between the two ends. CDR3 protein: CASSAQGSGANVLTF. The CDR3 DNA reads TGTGCCAGCAGTGCACAGGGCTCTGGGGCCAACGTCCTGACTTTC.

The CDR3, as DNA: TGCAGTGCTAGTGTCGCAGAGCAAGCTTTCTTT. Encoded protein: CSASVAEQAFF. The rearrangement joins TRBV20-1 to TRBJ1-1; D is unresolved. Per the germline V gene, CDR1 is DFQATT and CDR2 is SNEGSKA (reference sequence). Trimming pared 3 bases from V and 9 bases from J, leaving 11 bases between. This CDR3 comprises 11 residues.

The chain is built from TRBV19 and TRBJ1-1, with D possibly TRBD1 on 5 matching bases. This CDR3 comprises 13 residues. With 6 bases removed from V and 12 bases from J, the gap between germline ends came to 20 bases. CDR1 LNHDA and CDR2 SQIVND come from the germline V gene (reference sequence). The CDR3 spells CASRHPPGVISFF. CDR3 in DNA: TGTGCCAGTAGGCACCCACCGGGGGTCATTTCTTTCTTT.

The genes are TRBV30 and TRBJ1-6; no reliable D call. There are 18 residues in the CDR3. The germline V and J ends were trimmed by 0 bases and 0 bases, with 15 bases remaining between them. In germline, CDR1 is GTSNPN, CDR2 SVGIG (reference sequence). CDR3 in DNA: TGTGCCTGGAGTGTTGAGACAATGATAAGCTCCTATAATTCACCCCTCCACTTT. As protein: CAWSVETMISSYNSPLHF.

With respect to this clone: Other DNA sequences within the sample encode an identical CDR3. The chain recombines TRBV5-1 with TRBJ2-1; D is possibly TRBD2 (6 bases). Deletions cut 4 bases from V and 4 bases from J, with 15 bases between. Germline-derived CDR1 and CDR2 are SGHRS and YFSETQ. This CDR3 is built from 15 residues. Written as DNA, the CDR3 is TGCGCCAGCAGCCCCTCCGGGGGAGTTTACAATGAGCAGTTCTTC. This sequence encodes CASSPSGGVYNEQFF. Full variable domain (missing parts from reference TRBV5-1 and TRBJ2-1): KAGVTQTPRYLIKTRGQQVTLSCSPISGHRSVSWYQQTPGQGLQFLFEYFSETQRNKGNFPGRFSGRQFSNSRSEMNVSTLELGDSALYLCASSPSGGVYNEQFFGPGTRLTVL.

The chain couples TRBV18 to TRBJ1-1, with 7 bases aligning to TRBD1. The CDR3 runs 15 residues. The V gene's germline CDR1 is KGHSH and CDR2 LQKENI. The V gene end was trimmed by 4 bases and the J gene end by 5 bases; junction bases not matched to a gene: 10. CDR3 coding DNA: TGTGCCAGCTCACTCACACCGACAGGGATGACTGAAGCTTTCTTT. It specifies CASSLTPTGMTEAFF.

This sequence joins TRBV5-4 and TRBJ2-3; unclear D gene. Germline V CDR1 and CDR2: SGHNT, YYREEE (reference sequence). V lost 5 bases and J lost 1, with 8 bases in between. The CDR3 covers 13 residues. For the CDR3, the DNA is TGTGCCAGCAGTTCCATACGCACAGATACGCAGTATTTT. The encoded protein is CASSSIRTDTQYF.

J is TRBJ1-6 and V is TRBV6-5; TRBD1 matches at 7 bases. Germline V lookup: CDR1 MNHEY, CDR2 SVGAGI. J was trimmed by 11 bases and V by 10 bases; bases with no gene match: 11. The CDR3 contains 13 residues. CDR3 sequence reads: CATNSGQHTPLHF. The CDR3 DNA reads as TGTGCCACTAACTCGGGACAGCACACACCCCTCCACTTT.

This chain connects TRBV4-3 to TRBJ2-2; the match to TRBD2 covers 10 bases. This CDR3 spans 17 amino acids. The germline V gene has CDR1 LGHNA and CDR2 YSLEER. With V trimmed by 1 base and J by 4 bases, 6 bases remained unmatched. The CDR3 sequence is CASSQAASGSVTGELFF. CDR3 DNA: TGCGCCAGCAGCCAAGCCGCTAGCGGGAGCGTCACCGGGGAGCTGTTTTTT.

The gene calls are TRBV27 and TRBJ2-2, with 10 positions matching TRBD1. The CDR3 loop spans 15 amino acids. V lost 5 bases to trimming and J lost 6 bases; unmatched junction nucleotides: 6. The germline V gene encodes CDR1 MNHEY and CDR2 SMNVEV (reference sequence). The CDR3 nucleotides read TGTGCCAGCAGTATCCGGGACAGGGGCGCCGGGGAGCTGTTTTTT. Protein product: CASSIRDRGAGELFF.

The chain recombines TRBV12-3 or TRBV12-4 with TRBJ1-2; D remains ambiguous. Trimming removed 6 bases from V and 5 bases from J, with 4 bases in between. The length of the CDR3 is 10 residues. The CDR3 coding sequence is TGTGCCAGCAGCACTTATGGCTACACCTTC. This gives the protein CASSTYGYTF.

V gene TRBV10-3 combines with J gene TRBJ2-5, with D uncertain. CDR1 ENHRY and CDR2 SYGVKD come from the germline V gene. The CDR3 loop spans 14 amino acids. V was pared by 2 bases and J by 4 bases, with 11 bases between. The DNA for the CDR3 is TGTGCCATCAGTGAGGGGCCCCGAGGAGAGACCCAGTACTTC. This encodes CAISEGPRGETQYF.

This chain uses TRBV6-5 with TRBJ2-7, with 10 bases aligning to TRBD1. The germline CDR1 and CDR2 sequences are MNHEY and SVGAGI. V trimming: 6 bases; J trimming: 3 bases; junction bases outside the gene matches: 5. There are 14 residues in the CDR3. This CDR3 is CASRRRDRGYEQYF. The CDR3 DNA sequence: TGTGCCAGCAGGCGGAGGGACAGGGGCTACGAGCAGTACTTC.

V and J are TRBV21-1 and TRBJ2-7; the D call of TRBD2 is as the table states it, not checked on the DNA. TRBV21-1 is a pseudogene. The CDR3 spans 18 residues. The CDR3 DNA reads TGTGCCAGCAGCAAAGCAGGCACAGCTAGCGAACGAACCTACGAGCAGTACTTC. It encodes CASSKAGTASERTYEQYF.

The rearrangement joins TRBV11-2 to TRBJ1-2; D gene uncertain. Germline values: CDR1 SGHAT, CDR2 FQNNGV. This CDR3 contains 13 residues. V lost 1 base, J lost 8 bases, and 11 bases lay in between. For the CDR3, the DNA is TGTGCCAGCAGCTTAGGAAGCCTCCGGGGCTACACCTTC. Translation gives CASSLGSLRGYTF.

In this sample, this clone turned up a few times. V and J are TRBV7-9 and TRBJ2-3, with TRBD2 matching 8 bases. The CDR3 loop spans 17 amino acids. CDR1 SEHNR and CDR2 FQNEAQ come from the germline V gene (reference sequence). V trimming: 2 bases; J trimming: 3 bases; junction bases outside the gene matches: 10. This CDR3 is CASSLRAGGVETDTQYF. CDR3 in DNA: TGTGCCAGCAGCTTACGGGCGGGAGGAGTTGAGACAGATACGCAGTATTTT.

This sequence joins TRBV6-6 and TRBJ1-2, with D perhaps matching TRBD1 (6 bases). This CDR3 comprises 16 residues. The germline CDR1 and CDR2 sequences are MNHNY and SVGAGI (reference sequence). The V and J ends lost 2 bases and 2 bases respectively, with 15 bases between them. CDR3 amino acids: CASSYLQQGRNYGYTF. CDR3 DNA sequence: TGTGCCAGCAGTTACCTTCAACAGGGAAGGAACTATGGCTACACCTTC.